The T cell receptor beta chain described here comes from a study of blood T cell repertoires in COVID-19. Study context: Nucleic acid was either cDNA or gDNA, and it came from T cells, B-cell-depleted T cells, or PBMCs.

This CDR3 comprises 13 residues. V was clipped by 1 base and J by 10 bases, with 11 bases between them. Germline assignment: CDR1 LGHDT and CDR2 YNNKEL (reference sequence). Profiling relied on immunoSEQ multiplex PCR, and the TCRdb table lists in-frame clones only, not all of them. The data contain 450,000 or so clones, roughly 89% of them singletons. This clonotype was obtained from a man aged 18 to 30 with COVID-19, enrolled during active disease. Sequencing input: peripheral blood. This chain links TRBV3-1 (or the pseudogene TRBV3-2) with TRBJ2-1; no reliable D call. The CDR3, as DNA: TGTGCCAGCAGCCAAGGTAGGAGTTTCGAGCAGTTCTTC. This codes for CASSQGRSFEQFF.